A selection of T cell receptor beta chains follows, all from one sample in a study of vaccination and CD4 T cells after COVID-19. TCRdb independently ran MiXCR on the PCR reads; one entry per CDR3 protein. Here the sample spans tens of thousands of distinct CDR3 sequences, over 25% being singletons. Antigens for these TCRs are unknown. The sequencing used CD4+ T cells from blood, cultured in vitro, collected about 7 months after SARS-CoV-2 vaccination. These receptor sequences come from a human donor who had recovered from COVID-19. CDR3s include the opening cysteine and the closing phenylalanine or tryptophan. The D gene is left open where the match is weak. Not all rows give a size; the values are once, few, many and, for expanded clones, a class.

size,J,D,V,CDR3,DNA
NA,TRBJ2-5,NA,TRBV19,CATGPHRETQYF,TGTGCCACCGGACCGCACAGGGAGACCCAGTACTTC
NA,TRBJ2-4,NA,TRBV6-2/TRBV6-3,CASADWHIQYF,TGTGCCAGCGCGGACTGGCACATTCAGTACTTC
few,TRBJ2-1,NA,TRBV7-2,CASSLAGTSHNEQFF,TGTGCCAGCAGCTTGGCCGGGACTTCCCACAATGAGCAGTTCTTC
NA,TRBJ2-1,TRBD2,TRBV7-6,CASSPGLALDEQFF,TGTGCCAGCAGCCCGGGACTAGCTCTCGATGAGCAGTTCTTC
NA,TRBJ2-7,NA,TRBV6-1,CASSQDRNYEQYF,TGTGCCAGCAGTCAAGACAGGAACTACGAGCAGTACTTC
NA,TRBJ2-3,TRBD1,TRBV20-1,CSARDRQGATDTQYF,TGCAGTGCTAGAGATAGGCAGGGGGCCACAGATACGCAGTATTTT
medium-sized,TRBJ1-1,NA,TRBV20-1,CSASSPLTANTEAFF,TGCAGTGCTAGCTCTCCCTTGACAGCGAACACTGAAGCTTTCTTT
few,TRBJ2-1,TRBD2,TRBV7-2,CASSLEGTSGSGGQFF,TGTGCCAGCAGCTTAGAAGGGACTAGCGGGAGTGGAGGGCAGTTCTTC
NA,TRBJ1-5,NA,TRBV18,CASSSGGHQPQHF,TGTGCCAGCTCCTCCGGAGGGCATCAGCCCCAGCATTTT
NA,TRBJ2-7,NA,TRBV7-8,CASSLVGNAYEQYF,TGTGCCAGCAGCTTGGTCGGGAACGCCTACGAGCAGTACTTC
NA,TRBJ2-2,TRBD2,TRBV6-4,CASSERETGELFF,TGTGCCAGCAGTGAGCGGGAGACCGGGGAGCTGTTTTTT
few,TRBJ2-1,NA,TRBV7-9,CASSLEIRMGEQFF,TGTGCCAGCAGCCTAGAAATACGGATGGGTGAGCAGTTCTTC